These T cell receptor beta chains were read from a single sample in a study of blood T cell repertoires in COVID-19. Clones were read by immunoSEQ multiplex PCR, and TCRdb kept only the in-frame ones, dropping some. Of a few hundred thousand clones listed, around 88% are singletons. Material: peripheral blood. Receptor source: a young woman who had recovered from COVID-19. The CDR3 runs from the conserved cysteine through the conserved F or W. The order of the fields is J gene, D gene, V gene, clone size, CDR3 DNA, CDR3 protein. A D gene is named only where the DNA matches it firmly. Size is stated for part of the rows, as once, few or many counts, or as a class when the clone is expanded.

j_call: TRBJ1-1
d_call: .
v_call: TRBV6-2/TRBV6-3
clone_size: .
cdr3_nt: TGTGCCAGCAGCGCAGGTACTGAAGCTTTCTTT
cdr3_aa: CASSAGTEAFF

j_call: TRBJ2-3
d_call: .
v_call: TRBV24-1
clone_size: .
cdr3_nt: TGTGCCACCAGTGATTTAGCCTCGACTGATACGCAGTATTTT
cdr3_aa: CATSDLASTDTQYF

j_call: TRBJ1-5
d_call: TRBD1
v_call: TRBV6-1
clone_size: .
cdr3_nt: TGTGCCAGCAGTGAGGGACAGCATAGCAATCAGCCCCAGCATTTT
cdr3_aa: CASSEGQHSNQPQHF

j_call: TRBJ1-5
d_call: TRBD1
v_call: TRBV29-1
clone_size: .
cdr3_nt: TGCAGCGCCCTGACAGGGGGTGCGCCCCAGCATTTT
cdr3_aa: CSALTGGAPQHF

j_call: TRBJ2-7
d_call: .
v_call: TRBV11-2
clone_size: .
cdr3_nt: TGTGCCAGCAGCTTAGGACAGCAGTCCTACGAGCAGTACTTC
cdr3_aa: CASSLGQQSYEQYF

j_call: TRBJ2-3
d_call: .
v_call: TRBV15
clone_size: .
cdr3_nt: TGTGCCACCGCTCCGGGAGACGGTTCTGGTAGCACAGATACGCAGTATTTT
cdr3_aa: CATAPGDGSGSTDTQYF

j_call: TRBJ2-1
d_call: .
v_call: TRBV27
clone_size: .
cdr3_nt: TGTGCCAGCAGTGCCGGGACTCCGAATGAGCAGTTCTTC
cdr3_aa: CASSAGTPNEQFF

j_call: TRBJ2-5
d_call: .
v_call: TRBV7-2
clone_size: .
cdr3_nt: TGTGCCAGCAGCTTAGGTACGGGTCGGGGAGAGACCCAGTACTTC
cdr3_aa: CASSLGTGRGETQYF

j_call: TRBJ2-5
d_call: TRBD1
v_call: TRBV5-1
clone_size: .
cdr3_nt: TGCGCCAGCAGCTTGGGACAGGGCCAAGAGACCCAGTACTTC
cdr3_aa: CASSLGQGQETQYF

j_call: TRBJ1-2
d_call: .
v_call: TRBV15
clone_size: .
cdr3_nt: TGTGCCACCAGCAGAGGTACGGGAGGCTACACCTTC
cdr3_aa: CATSRGTGGYTF

j_call: TRBJ2-7
d_call: .
v_call: TRBV6-5
clone_size: .
cdr3_nt: TGTGCCAGCAGCCCGATCTATTACGGGGAGCAGTACTTC
cdr3_aa: CASSPIYYGEQYF

j_call: TRBJ2-1
d_call: TRBD2
v_call: TRBV2
clone_size: .
cdr3_nt: TGTGCCAGCAGTGGTCGGACTAGCGGGGGGGCCTGGGATGAGCAGTTCTTC
cdr3_aa: CASSGRTSGGAWDEQFF

j_call: TRBJ2-7
d_call: TRBD2
v_call: TRBV20-1
clone_size: .
cdr3_nt: TGCAGTGCTAGTGGCGGGGGGACCTTCTCCTACGAGCAGTACTTC
cdr3_aa: CSASGGGTFSYEQYF

j_call: TRBJ2-2
d_call: .
v_call: TRBV24-1
clone_size: .
cdr3_nt: TGTGCCACCAGTGATTTAGCCAGGGGTGGCACCGGGGAGCTGTTTTTT
cdr3_aa: CATSDLARGGTGELFF

j_call: TRBJ2-1
d_call: .
v_call: TRBV15
clone_size: few
cdr3_nt: TGTGCCACCAACCATGACGCAAGGGGAGAGCAGTTCTTC
cdr3_aa: CATNHDARGEQFF

j_call: TRBJ2-1
d_call: .
v_call: TRBV19
clone_size: .
cdr3_nt: TGTGCCAGTAGTATGGGACAATCTTACAATGAGCAGTTCTTC
cdr3_aa: CASSMGQSYNEQFF

j_call: TRBJ1-2
d_call: TRBD1
v_call: TRBV7-8
clone_size: once
cdr3_nt: TGTGCCAGCAGCCAAAGGGACAGTTCGGGCTACACCTTC
cdr3_aa: CASSQRDSSGYTF

j_call: TRBJ2-2
d_call: .
v_call: TRBV6-6
clone_size: .
cdr3_nt: TGTGCCAGCAGGGGTTACGGTGGAGGGTGGACCGGGGAGCTGTTTTTT
cdr3_aa: CASRGYGGGWTGELFF

j_call: TRBJ2-1
d_call: .
v_call: TRBV29-1
clone_size: .
cdr3_nt: TGCAGCGTTGAAGTACAAATCAATGAGCAGTTCTTC
cdr3_aa: CSVEVQINEQFF

j_call: TRBJ2-1
d_call: .
v_call: TRBV5-6
clone_size: .
cdr3_nt: TGTGCCAGCAGCTTAGCCGTGTGGGGCGATGAGCAGTTCTTC
cdr3_aa: CASSLAVWGDEQFF

j_call: TRBJ1-5
d_call: .
v_call: TRBV4-1
clone_size: .
cdr3_nt: TGCGCCAGCAGCCAAGAGGGGGGGCGGGTGAATCAGCCCCAGCATTTT
cdr3_aa: CASSQEGGRVNQPQHF

j_call: TRBJ2-7
d_call: TRBD1
v_call: TRBV28
clone_size: .
cdr3_nt: TGTGCCAGCAGTTCGGCCGGACAGGGGCAAGCGGCGACCTACGAGCAGTACTTC
cdr3_aa: CASSSAGQGQAATYEQYF

j_call: TRBJ1-6
d_call: .
v_call: TRBV19
clone_size: .
cdr3_nt: TGTGCCAGTAGTATAACCGGGACACCGTATAATTCACCCCTCCACTTT
cdr3_aa: CASSITGTPYNSPLHF

j_call: TRBJ1-4
d_call: .
v_call: TRBV2
clone_size: .
cdr3_nt: TGTGCCAGCAGTGAAGGCGGAACTAATGAAAAACTGTTTTTT
cdr3_aa: CASSEGGTNEKLFF